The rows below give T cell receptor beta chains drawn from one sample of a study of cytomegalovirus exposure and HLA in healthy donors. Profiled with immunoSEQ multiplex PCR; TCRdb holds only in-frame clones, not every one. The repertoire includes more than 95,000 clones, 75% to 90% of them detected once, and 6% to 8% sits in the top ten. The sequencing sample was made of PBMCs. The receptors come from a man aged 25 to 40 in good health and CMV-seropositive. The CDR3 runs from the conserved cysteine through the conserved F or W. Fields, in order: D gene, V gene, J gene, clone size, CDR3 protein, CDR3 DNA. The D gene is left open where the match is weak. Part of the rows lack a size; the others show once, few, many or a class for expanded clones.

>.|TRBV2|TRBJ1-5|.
CASRRVSGQPQHF
TGTGCCAGCCGCAGGGTCTCGGGTCAGCCCCAGCATTTT
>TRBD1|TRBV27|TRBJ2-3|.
CASSLTGGPLADTQYF
TGTGCCAGCAGTTTAACAGGGGGTCCCCTCGCAGATACGCAGTATTTT
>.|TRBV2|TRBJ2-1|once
CASSELPPGLAVEQFF
TGTGCCAGCAGTGAACTCCCCCCGGGTCTAGCAGTTGAGCAGTTCTTC
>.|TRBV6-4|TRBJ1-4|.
CASSPGAGANEKLFF
TGTGCCAGCAGCCCCGGGGCAGGGGCCAATGAAAAACTGTTTTTT
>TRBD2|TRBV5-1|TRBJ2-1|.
CASSLLGSGANYNEQFF
TGCGCCAGCAGCTTGTTAGGTAGCGGGGCGAACTACAATGAGCAGTTCTTC
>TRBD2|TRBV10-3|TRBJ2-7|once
CAISEPWGGYEQYF
TGTGCCATCAGTGAGCCTTGGGGAGGGTACGAGCAGTACTTC
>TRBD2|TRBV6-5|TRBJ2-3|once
CASGLAGTDTQYF
TGTGCCAGCGGACTAGCGGGCACAGATACGCAGTATTTT
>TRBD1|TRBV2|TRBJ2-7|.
CASSERQGVYEQYF
TGTGCCAGCAGTGAACGACAGGGTGTCTACGAGCAGTACTTC
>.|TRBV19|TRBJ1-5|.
CASRTEGNQPQHF
TGTGCCAGTCGGACGGAGGGCAATCAGCCCCAGCATTTT
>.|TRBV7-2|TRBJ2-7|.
CASSQQEYEQYF
TGTGCCAGCAGCCAACAGGAATACGAGCAGTACTTC
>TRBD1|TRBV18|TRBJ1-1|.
CASSPVTGGAEAFF
TGTGCCAGCTCACCGGTAACAGGGGGTGCTGAAGCTTTCTTT
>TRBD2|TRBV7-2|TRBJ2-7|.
CASSAGRGTYEQYF
TGTGCCAGCAGCGCCGGGCGGGGGACCTACGAGCAGTACTTC
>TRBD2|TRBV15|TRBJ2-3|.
CATSREAGGVDTQYF
TGTGCCACCAGCAGAGAAGCGGGGGGAGTAGATACGCAGTATTTT
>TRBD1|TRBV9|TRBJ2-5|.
CASSVGTGGGRGETQYF
TGTGCCAGCAGCGTCGGGACAGGGGGCGGGCGAGGAGAGACCCAGTACTTC
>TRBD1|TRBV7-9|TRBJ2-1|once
CASSHSRQGAYNEQFF
TGTGCCAGCAGCCACTCTAGACAGGGGGCCTACAATGAGCAGTTCTTC
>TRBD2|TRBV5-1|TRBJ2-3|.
CASSFELAGGGDTQYF
TGCGCCAGCAGCTTCGAACTAGCGGGGGGTGGAGATACGCAGTATTTT
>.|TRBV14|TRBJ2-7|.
CASSQTRGSVYEQYF
TGTGCCAGCAGCCAAACCAGGGGCTCGGTTTACGAGCAGTACTTC
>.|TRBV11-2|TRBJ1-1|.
CASSSDRSDAFF
TGTGCCAGCAGCTCCGACAGGAGTGATGCTTTCTTT
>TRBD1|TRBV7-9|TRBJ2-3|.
CASSLSAGGRDTDTQYF
TGTGCCAGCAGCTTATCTGCAGGGGGCCGAGACACAGATACGCAGTATTTT
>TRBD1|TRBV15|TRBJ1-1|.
CATSRGGTATEAFF
TGTGCCACCAGCAGAGGTGGGACAGCCACTGAAGCTTTCTTT
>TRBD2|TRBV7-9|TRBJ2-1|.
CASSLDGGANEQFF
TGTGCCAGCAGCTTAGACGGGGGGGCGAATGAGCAGTTCTTC
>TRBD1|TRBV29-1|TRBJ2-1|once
CSVEDQTGGGWNEQFF
TGCAGCGTTGAAGATCAGACAGGGGGAGGTTGGAATGAGCAGTTCTTC
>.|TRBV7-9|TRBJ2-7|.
CASSLGTANYEQYF
TGTGCCAGCAGCTTAGGAACAGCCAACTACGAGCAGTACTTC
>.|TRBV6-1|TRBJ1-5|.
CASGPGWRNQPQHF
TGTGCCAGCGGTCCAGGGTGGCGCAATCAGCCCCAGCATTTT
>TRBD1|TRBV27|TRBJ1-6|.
CASSLSMTGDNSPLHF
TGTGCCAGCAGTTTATCCATGACAGGGGACAATTCACCCCTCCACTTT
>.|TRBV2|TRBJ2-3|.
CASGQSTDTQYF
TGTGCCAGCGGACAGAGCACAGATACGCAGTATTTT
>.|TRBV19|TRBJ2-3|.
CASSITDTKDTQYF
TGTGCCAGTAGTATTACGGACACCAAAGATACGCAGTATTTT
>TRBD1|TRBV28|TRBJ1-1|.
CASSFRQGNTEAFF
TGTGCCAGCAGTTTCCGACAGGGGAACACTGAAGCTTTCTTT
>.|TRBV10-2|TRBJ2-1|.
CATKEAGKLYEQFF
TGCGCCACCAAAGAGGCGGGGAAGTTATATGAGCAGTTCTTC
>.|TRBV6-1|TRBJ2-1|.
CASSGQTYNEQFF
TGTGCCAGCAGCGGACAGACCTACAATGAGCAGTTCTTC
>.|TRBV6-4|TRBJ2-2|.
CASRGEALNTGELFF
TGTGCCAGCAGAGGGGAAGCTCTGAACACCGGGGAGCTGTTTTTT
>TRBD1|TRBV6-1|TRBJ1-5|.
CASRRGQGRDQPQHF
TGTGCCAGCAGGAGGGGACAGGGGCGCGATCAGCCCCAGCATTTT
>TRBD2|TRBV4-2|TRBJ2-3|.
CATGLAGGRGTDTQYF
TGTGCCACCGGACTAGCGGGGGGGAGGGGTACAGATACGCAGTATTTT
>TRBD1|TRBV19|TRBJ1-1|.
CASSNYRDRGLNTEAFF
TGTGCCAGTAGTAACTACCGGGACAGGGGATTGAACACTGAAGCTTTCTTT
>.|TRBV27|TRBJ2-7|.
CASSFRLGRVGEQYF
TGTGCCAGCAGTTTCCGTTTAGGCAGGGTAGGGGAGCAGTACTTC
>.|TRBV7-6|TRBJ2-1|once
CASSPNGYNEQFF
TGTGCCAGCAGCCCGAACGGTTACAATGAGCAGTTCTTC
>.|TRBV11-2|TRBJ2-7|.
CASSLDVSAYEQYF
TGTGCCAGCAGCTTAGATGTCTCCGCCTACGAGCAGTACTTC
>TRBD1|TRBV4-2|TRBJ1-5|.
CASSAGQGDGQPQHF
TGTGCCAGTTCGGCGGGACAGGGGGATGGTCAGCCCCAGCATTTT
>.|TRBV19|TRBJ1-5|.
CASSPRAAVNSNQPQHF
TGTGCCAGTAGTCCGAGGGCGGCTGTCAATAGCAATCAGCCCCAGCATTTT
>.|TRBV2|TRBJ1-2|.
CASSEFWTDSYGYTF
TGTGCCAGCAGTGAATTTTGGACAGACTCCTATGGCTACACCTTC
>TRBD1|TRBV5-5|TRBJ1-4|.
CASSLGTGGEKLFF
TGTGCCAGCAGCCTCGGGACAGGCGGAGAAAAACTGTTTTTT
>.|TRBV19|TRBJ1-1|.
CASSLQGTGRWAFF
TGTGCCAGTAGTTTACAGGGTACGGGACGGTGGGCTTTCTTT
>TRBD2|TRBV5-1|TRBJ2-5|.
CASSSGLAGQETQYF
TGCGCCAGCAGCTCGGGACTAGCGGGGCAAGAGACCCAGTACTTC
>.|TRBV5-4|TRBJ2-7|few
CASSLADSWEQYF
TGTGCCAGCAGCTTGGCCGACTCCTGGGAGCAGTACTTC
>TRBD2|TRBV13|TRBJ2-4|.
CASSLAGGSNIQYF
TGTGCCAGCAGCTTAGCGGGGGGGTCAAACATTCAGTACTTC
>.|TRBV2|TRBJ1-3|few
CASSLQGTAGNTIYF
TGTGCCAGCAGCCTACAGGGAACGGCTGGAAACACCATATATTTT
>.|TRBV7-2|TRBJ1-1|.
CASSWGRVNTEAFF
TGTGCCAGCAGCTGGGGGAGGGTGAACACTGAAGCTTTCTTT
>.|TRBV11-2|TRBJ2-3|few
CASSSLASTDTQYF
TGTGCCAGCAGCTCGCTAGCCAGCACAGATACGCAGTATTTT
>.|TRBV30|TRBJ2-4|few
CAWSERAQLAKNIQYF
TGTGCCTGGAGTGAAAGAGCGCAACTAGCCAAAAACATTCAGTACTTC
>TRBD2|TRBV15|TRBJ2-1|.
CATSRLSGSYNEQFF
TGTGCCACCAGCAGGCTTAGCGGGTCCTACAATGAGCAGTTCTTC
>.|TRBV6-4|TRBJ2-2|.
CASSPRDGNTGELFF
TGTGCCAGCAGCCCCCGGGATGGTAACACCGGGGAGCTGTTTTTT
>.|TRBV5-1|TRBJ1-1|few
CASSLESQGIGTEAFF
TGCGCCAGCAGCTTGGAATCTCAGGGTATTGGCACTGAAGCTTTCTTT